This T cell receptor beta chain was found in a study of T cells in Graves' hyperthyroidism and ophthalmopathy. This clonotype turned up a few times. Researchers took RNA transcripts and amplified the TCR beta CDR3 regions from them. RT-PCR in the first round (using the HTBI primer set) targeted the TCR CDR3. TCRdb re-called the multiplex PCR reads with MiXCR, one entry per CDR3 protein. The sample has about 510,000 distinct CDR3 sequences; 40% to 55% are singletons. Sequencing was done on a sample of peripheral blood or thyroid tissue (not recorded which). The TCR was taken from an adult woman with Graves' disease, either hyperthyroidism or ophthalmopathy (not recorded which).

The CDR3 loop is CASSFGGGSPLHF. The CDR3 DNA reads as TGTGCCAGCAGTTTTGGGGGTGGTTCACCCCTCCACTTT. J is TRBJ1-6 and V is TRBV12-3 or TRBV12-4, with D perhaps TRBD1 (5 bases). There are 13 residues in the CDR3. Trimming pared 3 bases from V and 9 bases from J, leaving 9 bases between.